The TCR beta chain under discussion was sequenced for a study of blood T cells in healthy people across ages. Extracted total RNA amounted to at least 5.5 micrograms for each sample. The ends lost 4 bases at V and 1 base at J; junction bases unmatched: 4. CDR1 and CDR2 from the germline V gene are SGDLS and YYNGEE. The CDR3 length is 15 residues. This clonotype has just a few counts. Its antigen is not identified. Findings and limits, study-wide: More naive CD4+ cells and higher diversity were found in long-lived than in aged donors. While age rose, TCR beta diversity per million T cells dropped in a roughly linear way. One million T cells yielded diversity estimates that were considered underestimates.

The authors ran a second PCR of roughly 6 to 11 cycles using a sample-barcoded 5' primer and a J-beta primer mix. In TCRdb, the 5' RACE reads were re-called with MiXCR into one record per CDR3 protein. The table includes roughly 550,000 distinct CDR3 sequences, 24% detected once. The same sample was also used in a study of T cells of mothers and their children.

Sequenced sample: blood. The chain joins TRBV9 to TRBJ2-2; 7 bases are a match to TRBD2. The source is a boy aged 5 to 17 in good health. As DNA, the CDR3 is TGTGCCAGCAGCATGGCGGGGGTGAACACCGGGGAGCTGTTTTTT. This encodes CASSMAGVNTGELFF.